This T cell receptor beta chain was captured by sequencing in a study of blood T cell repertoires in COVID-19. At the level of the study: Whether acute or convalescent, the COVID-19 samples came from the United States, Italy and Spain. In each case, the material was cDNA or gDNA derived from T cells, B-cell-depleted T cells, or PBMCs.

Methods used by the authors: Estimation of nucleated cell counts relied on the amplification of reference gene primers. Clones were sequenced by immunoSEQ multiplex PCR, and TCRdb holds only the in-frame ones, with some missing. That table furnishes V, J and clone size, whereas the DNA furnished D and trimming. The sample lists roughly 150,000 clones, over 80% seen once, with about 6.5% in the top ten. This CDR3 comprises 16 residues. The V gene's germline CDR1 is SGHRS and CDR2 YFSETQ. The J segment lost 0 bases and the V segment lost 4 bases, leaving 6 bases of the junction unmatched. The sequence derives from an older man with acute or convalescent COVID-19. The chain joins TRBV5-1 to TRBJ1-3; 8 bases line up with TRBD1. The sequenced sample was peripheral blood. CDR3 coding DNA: TGCGCCAGCAGCACGGGGGACAGGCTCTCTGGAAACACCATATATTTT. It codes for CASSTGDRLSGNTIYF. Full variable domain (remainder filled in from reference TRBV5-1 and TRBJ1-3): KAGVTQTPRYLIKTRGQQVTLSCSPISGHRSVSWYQQTPGQGLQFLFEYFSETQRNKGNFPGRFSGRQFSNSRSEMNVSTLELGDSALYLCASSTGDRLSGNTIYFGEGSWLTVV.